A selection of T cell receptor beta chains follows, all from one sample in a study of blood T cell repertoires in COVID-19. Data came from immunoSEQ multiplex PCR; TCRdb stores just in-frame clones and leaves some out. Of about 99,000 clones in the sample, 88% were seen once. Material for sequencing was peripheral blood. These receptors were obtained from a human donor in a cohort sampled during active COVID-19. The CDR3 runs from the conserved cysteine through the conserved F or W. D genes are given only for firm matches. The size entry is marked missing in some rows and otherwise reads once, few, many or a size class.

V gene,clone size,D gene,J gene,CDR3 protein,CDR3 DNA
TRBV7-7,-,TRBD1,TRBJ2-3,CASSLGQGAWDTQYF,TGTGCCAGCAGCTTAGGACAGGGGGCATGGGATACGCAGTATTTT
TRBV19,-,TRBD2,TRBJ2-7,CASSLRTSGAYEQYF,TGTGCCAGTAGTCTCCGGACTAGCGGCGCCTACGAGCAGTACTTC
TRBV11-2,-,-,TRBJ2-1,CASSFSSGVYNEQFF,TGTGCCAGCAGCTTTTCATCGGGAGTCTACAATGAGCAGTTCTTC
TRBV28,-,TRBD1,TRBJ1-4,CASSLRTGGHEKLFF,TGTGCCAGCAGTTTAAGGACAGGGGGGCATGAAAAACTGTTTTTT
TRBV29-1,once,-,TRBJ2-1,CSVDLRRVGSSYNEQFF,TGCAGCGTCGACCTTCGACGGGTGGGGAGCTCCTACAATGAGCAGTTCTTC
TRBV7-9,-,TRBD1,TRBJ2-1,CASSSGQGDYNEQFF,TGTGCCAGCAGCTCGGGACAGGGCGATTACAATGAGCAGTTCTTC
TRBV12-3/TRBV12-4,-,-,TRBJ1-1,CASSFQANTEAFF,TGTGCCAGCAGTTTTCAGGCGAACACTGAAGCTTTCTTT
TRBV11-2,-,TRBD1,TRBJ2-2,CASSRDRGGELFF,TGTGCCAGCAGCCGGGACAGGGGAGGGGAGCTGTTTTTT
TRBV18,-,-,TRBJ1-1,CASSPRGIGEAFF,TGTGCCAGCTCACCACGAGGGATCGGTGAAGCTTTCTTT
TRBV28,-,-,TRBJ1-1,CASIQQPNTEAFF,TGTGCCAGCATCCAACAGCCGAACACTGAAGCTTTCTTT
TRBV6-5,-,-,TRBJ2-5,CASRNTGFETQYF,TGTGCCAGCAGAAACACAGGGTTTGAGACCCAGTACTTC
TRBV27,once,TRBD1,TRBJ1-1,CASSLVRGSAEAFF,TGTGCCAGCAGTTTAGTCAGGGGGAGCGCTGAAGCTTTCTTT
TRBV28,-,-,TRBJ1-1,CASSFQGFGFF,TGTGCCAGCAGTTTCCAGGGGTTTGGTTTCTTT
TRBV7-9,once,-,TRBJ2-3,CASSLVGRTDTQYF,TGTGCCAGCAGCTTAGTAGGCAGGACAGATACGCAGTATTTT
TRBV10-1,-,-,TRBJ1-2,CASSRARGYGYTF,TGCGCCAGCAGCAGGGCCAGGGGCTATGGCTACACCTTC
TRBV19,-,-,TRBJ1-2,CASSPTGTSYGYTF,TGTGCCAGTAGCCCGACGGGGACTAGCTATGGCTACACCTTC
TRBV5-1,-,TRBD1,TRBJ2-7,CASSSRGQGSTYEQYF,TGCGCCAGCAGCTCAAGAGGACAGGGGAGCACCTACGAGCAGTACTTC
TRBV19,-,TRBD1,TRBJ1-6,CASSSDRGIEGQTSPLHF,TGTGCCAGTAGTTCCGATAGAGGGATTGAGGGACAGACTTCACCCCTCCACTTT
TRBV5-6,-,-,TRBJ1-5,CASGSGQNNQPQHF,TGTGCCAGCGGGAGTGGACAGAACAATCAGCCCCAGCATTTT
TRBV5-1,-,-,TRBJ1-3,CASRSGAGNTIYF,TGCGCCAGCAGATCAGGGGCTGGAAACACCATATATTTT
TRBV7-2,-,-,TRBJ2-7,CASSSGVGVAYEQYF,TGTGCCAGCAGCTCGGGGGTGGGGGTTGCTTACGAGCAGTACTTC
TRBV2,-,-,TRBJ2-5,CASRGGGTNRQETQYF,TGTGCCAGCAGGGGGGGCGGGACTAACCGCCAAGAGACCCAGTACTTC
TRBV4-1,once,-,TRBJ2-7,CASSQDYSYEQYF,TGCGCCAGCAGCCAAGACTACTCATACGAGCAGTACTTC
TRBV28,once,TRBD1,TRBJ2-7,CASSLGDRKTYEQYF,TGTGCCAGCAGTTTAGGGGACAGGAAAACCTACGAGCAGTACTTC